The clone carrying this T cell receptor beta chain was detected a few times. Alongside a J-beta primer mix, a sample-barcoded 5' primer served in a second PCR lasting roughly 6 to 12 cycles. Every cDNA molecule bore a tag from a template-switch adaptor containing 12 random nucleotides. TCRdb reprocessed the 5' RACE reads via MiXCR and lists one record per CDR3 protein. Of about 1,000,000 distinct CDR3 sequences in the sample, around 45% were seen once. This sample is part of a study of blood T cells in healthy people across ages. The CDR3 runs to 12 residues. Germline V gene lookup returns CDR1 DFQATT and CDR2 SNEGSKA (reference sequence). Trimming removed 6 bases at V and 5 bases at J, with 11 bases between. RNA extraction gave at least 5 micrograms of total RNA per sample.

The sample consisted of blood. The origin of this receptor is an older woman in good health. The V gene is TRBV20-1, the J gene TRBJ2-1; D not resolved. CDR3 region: CSALPLNNEQFF. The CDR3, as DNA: TGCAGTGCCCTTCCCCTAAACAATGAGCAGTTCTTC.